This TCR beta chain was sequenced in a study of T cells in women clearing cervical HPV infection. On the study more broadly: Controls gave blood once infection was undetectable; cases at lesion identification. Study results and limitations: Combining TCR richness with V gene abundances gave around 0.83 AUC. TRBV6-7 abundance was lower in cases than controls (around 0.11% versus 0.15%).

The V gene's germline CDR1 is MGHRA and CDR2 YSYEKL. The V end was cut by 0 bases, the J end by 4 bases, with 11 bases between. The CDR3 totals 15 residues. With respect to this clone: Its antigen is as yet unknown. Read coverage stops 3 residues before the CDR3 terminus; the germline J gene supplies the remainder.

Data came from immunoSEQ multiplex PCR; TCRdb stores just in-frame clones and leaves some out. The specimen's table records 20,000 to 25,000 clones. This sequence originates from a woman between 18 and 70 years old with a cervical HPV16 infection that either progressed to CIN3+ or cleared (not recorded which). Sequences were obtained from blood buffy coat. The chain couples TRBV4-1 to TRBJ2-3, with D perhaps TRBD2 (6 bases). CDR3 region: CASSQERGGSDTQYF. Incomplete CDR3 DNA: TGCGCCAGCAGCCAAGAGCGAGGAGGGTCAGATACG.